The clone carrying this T cell receptor (beta chain) was detected many times. The time point is: patch test 3, about 24 weeks after DPC sensitization. Treatment indicated: therapeutic diphenylcyclopropenone sensitization with weekly scalp DPC. Extraction yielded total RNA from whole blood (unfractionated). Germline loops: CDR1 DFQATT, CDR2 SNEGSKA (reference sequence). The CDR3 extends over 11 amino acids. Trimming cost V 2 bases and J 5 bases, with 6 bases left between them. These data belong to a study of human T cells and chemical hapten exposure. Each CDR3 protein gets one entry after TCRdb re-called the RACE reads with MiXCR. The sample carries fewer than 50,000 distinct CDR3 sequences, over 7.5% recorded once.

The clonotype was recovered from a middle-aged man with alopecia areata. Some clones in this sample may be carry-over from other donors' samples. V gene TRBV20-1 combines with J gene TRBJ2-5; no definite D call. The sample in question was whole blood, obtained in connection with sensitization to the hapten diphenylcyclopropenone (DPC). The DNA for the CDR3 is TGCAGTGCTAGATCTATGGAGACCCAGTACTTC. Amino acids: CSARSMETQYF.